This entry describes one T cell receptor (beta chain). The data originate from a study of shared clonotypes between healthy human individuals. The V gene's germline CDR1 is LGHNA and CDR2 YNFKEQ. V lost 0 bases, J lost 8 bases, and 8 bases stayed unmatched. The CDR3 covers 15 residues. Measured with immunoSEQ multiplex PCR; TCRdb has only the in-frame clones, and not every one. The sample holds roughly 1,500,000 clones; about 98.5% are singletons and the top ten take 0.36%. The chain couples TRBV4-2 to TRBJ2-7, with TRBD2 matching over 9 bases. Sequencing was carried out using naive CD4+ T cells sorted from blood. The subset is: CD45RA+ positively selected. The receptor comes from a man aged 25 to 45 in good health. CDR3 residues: CASSQDIAGDLKQYF. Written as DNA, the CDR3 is TGTGCCAGCAGCCAAGATATAGCGGGAGACCTTAAGCAGTACTTC.